This record covers a single T cell receptor (beta chain). Antigen: not known. This CDR3 is 15 amino acids long. Germline V gene lookup returns CDR1 SGHRS and CDR2 YFSETQ. V dropped 1 base and J dropped 6 bases, with 16 bases sitting between them. This entry is derived from a study of T-cell memory formation after mild COVID-19. Study results and limitations: The CD4+ clones that contracted clustered mainly within CM and EM, and the CD8+ clones concentrated in EMRA. There was a balanced CD4/CD8 profile in clones contracting day 15 to 85, and later expanders leaned CD4+.

TCRdb fed the 5' RACE reads into MiXCR, producing one record per CDR3 protein. The sample includes about 450,000 distinct CDR3 sequences, more than 20% seen only once; the top ten take 13%. Material for sequencing was PBMCs or a T cell subset sorted from them (not recorded which). The sequence was obtained from an adult woman who had mild COVID-19 (a few samples of this study predate the infection). Cell type and time point are not known. The gene calls are TRBV5-1 and TRBJ1-1, with D possibly matching TRBD1 (6 bases). This CDR3 is CASSLYYFGTPEAFF. The CDR3 DNA follows: TGCGCCAGCAGCTTGTATTATTTCGGGACACCTGAAGCTTTCTTT.